This T cell receptor beta chain emerged from a study of cytomegalovirus exposure and HLA in healthy donors (dated by TCRdb to the late 2010s). Background for the entire study: An earlier analysis of roughly 630 of the donors reported approximately 270 Gb of sequence data and around 120 million unique TCR beta sequences from 150 million to 200 million T cells. About 310 gigabases of sequencing data and tens of millions of unique TCR sequences were included in an early release covering roughly 600 HLA-typed donors. The genetic ancestry cluster associated with self-reported Caucasian donors included around four fifths of the roughly 360 genotyped donors. The aim of the study was to test whether cataloging public T cell receptors could identify signatures of past pathogen exposure. The study used immunosequencing to profile the T cell repertoires of around 600 subjects and linked those repertoires to cytomegalovirus serostatus. Besides the first cohort of 500 to 700 subjects, a separate validation cohort made up of 120 different subjects was used. To predict cytomegalovirus infection status, the study combined high-throughput TCR immunosequencing, statistical association of individual TCRs with disease status, and machine learning. A later analysis re-examined previously published TCR beta repertoires from around 670 donors and added high-resolution HLA genotyping to investigate patterns of TCR occurrence. Rather than using new phenotypic data, the later analysis identified candidate immune exposures from TCR beta sequences and from how often those sequences occurred across donors. An earlier analysis of some 600 of the donors applied high-throughput TCR beta sequencing to assess whether each TCR beta V gene segment acted as functional or pseudogenic. Alongside the repertoire data, information on donor age, sex, ethnicity and CMV serostatus was compiled. In a later genetic analysis, genome-wide SNP genotypes for about three fifths of the 666 donors were used, and that subset was treated as a discovery cohort. Every discovery cohort repertoire had been produced on one sequencing platform. Both class I and class II loci were covered by HLA typing, at four-digit resolution. The number of donors typed differed by locus, with 629-630 for A, B, C, DRB1 and DQB1, roughly 520 for DQA1, about 610 for DPA1, and approximately 470 for DPB1. About five DR-DQ haplotypes were treated as single units for association and clustering because of strong linkage in the cohort. Among some 400 genotyped donors of the cohort, an average of about 220,000 unique TCR beta nucleotide sequences was sequenced per donor, of which 15% to 20% were non-productive. What the authors observed across the whole study: It was suggested by the authors that the approach could potentially be generalized to other disease states and immunological phenotypes. The study listed 170 or so TCR beta chains as associated with cytomegalovirus. In vitro tests confirmed that three of the cytomegalovirus-associated TCR beta chains recognize cytomegalovirus antigens. Some IMGT-functional V segments, including TRBV6-2 and TRBV6-3, could not be distinguished by the 87-base-pair reads and were therefore excluded. HLA typing was unavailable for some donors at each locus, so association tests used only the typed subset. When HLA alleles, especially DR and DQ, strongly co-occurred, attributing TCR associations to individual alleles was difficult. In a later analysis, HLA-associated TCR beta chains showed more clonal expansion and lower generation probabilities than non-associated chains that were equally common. Linkage disequilibrium might explain the correlated functional status among segregating V segments, but an unknown experimental factor could not be ruled out. An association between a missense DCLRE1C variant and V-gene and J-gene trimming of TCR beta chains was found in a later genetic analysis and replicated in an independent cohort. A later analysis found that TCR association rates varied across HLA loci, with DRB1 alleles showing the most associated TCRs and HLA-C alleles the fewest. In an earlier analysis of about 600 of the donors, most TCR beta V segments appeared in productive rearrangements about 90% or about 30% of the time, broadly matching IMGT annotations. Because counts were too low, seventeen rarely observed V segments, including chromosome 9 orphons, were excluded from the earlier analysis of under 650 of the donors. A group of highly shared sequence variants was considered likely to be a technical artifact of the sequencing pipeline. In this cohort, only TCR beta chains were sequenced, and detectable features were limited by the absence of alpha or paired-chain data. Across donors, most TCR sequences were observed very rarely, whereas some public TCRs were present in many individuals. For the cohort, immune exposure information was limited to CMV serostatus. Most CMV-associated TCR beta chains appeared to be HLA-restricted in a later analysis, and the HLA associations seemed to be driven largely by CMV exposure. At a false discovery rate of 0.05, a later analysis linked about 17,000 TCR beta sequences to specific HLA alleles. Compared with the approximately 710-donor mean, donors in an Asian-associated ancestry cluster had fewer N-insertions in productive TCRs, according to a later genetic analysis. According to a later analysis, parvovirus B19, influenza, CMV and Epstein-Barr virus appeared linked to several top co-occurrence clusters. A further reported finding was that TCR beta sequences accurately predicted the HLA-A and HLA-B alleles for most subjects in the first cohort. Cytomegalovirus status was reported to be diagnosed by the classifier with high specificity and sensitivity in both the original and validation cohorts. Sequencing depth was assumed to be roughly uniform across donors in the presence/absence analyses, though that assumption may not hold.

The cohort consisted of 600 or so healthy bone marrow donors. Cohort members were all nominally healthy when sampled, although unrecorded immune exposures were likely present. The donor tested CMV seronegative and was one of the 352 seronegative cohort members. Each donor provided a peripheral blood sample, and peripheral blood mononuclear cells were used for TCR beta sequencing. Genomic DNA was extracted from the blood cell samples with the Qiagen DNeasy Blood Extraction Kit. Receptors were amplified or captured by the immunoSEQ multiplex PCR assay. For the multiplex PCR, a mixture combining 60 forward primers for TCR Vbeta segments and 13 reverse primers for TCR Jbeta segments was used. Amplification of the CDR3 region of rearranged TCR beta genes was performed with a multiplex PCR assay on genomic DNA. Amplified TCR beta libraries were sequenced as 87-base-pair reads on the Illumina HiSeq System. The paper's data handling went like this. In a later analysis, 80 million or so unique TCR beta chains were counted across the roughly 610 repertoires, and roughly 9.9 million of these chains were shared by at least two donors. Raw reads were error-corrected and collapsed into unique sequences with a nearest-neighbor algorithm that merged closely related sequences to remove PCR and sequencing errors. CDR3 sequences were aligned to IMGT reference sequences to assign V, D and J gene segments. For a sequence to be retained, a match of at least six nucleotides was required to both a V gene segment and a J gene segment. Rearrangements were classified as productive when the CDR3 lacked stop codons and remained in frame with V and J, and all other rearrangements were classified as non-productive. CDR3 was defined by IMGT convention, running from the second conserved V-encoded cysteine to the conserved J-encoded phenylalanine. Sequences without an unambiguous match to a single V gene segment were excluded from the earlier analysis of a few hundred of the donors. An earlier analysis of several hundred of the donors called V segments functional above 56.7% productive rearrangements and segregating when the between-donor standard deviation exceeded 5%. To diagnose cytomegalovirus status from the catalog of TCR beta chain sequences, a statistical classification framework was built. In a later analysis, V and J genes were assigned by comparing TCR nucleotide sequences against IMGT/GENE-DB human TR gene sequences. A later analysis assigned CDR3 sequences and most-parsimonious VDJ recombination scenarios with the TCRdist pipeline. In a later analysis, each TCR beta chain was defined by its CDR3 amino acid sequence together with its V-gene family, and reads lacking a unique V-gene family were excluded. To address suspected cross-contamination and a sequencing artifact, a later analysis removed some 620 highly shared, low-generation-probability nucleotide sequences. In a later analysis, a clonal expansion index was calculated for each public chain from normalized within-repertoire ranks of inferred template counts. In a later analysis, generation probabilities were computed with a VDJ recombination model fitted to out-of-frame rearrangements, and the resulting probabilities were checked against IGoR. Hypergeometric tests were used in a later analysis to score TCR-TCR, TCR-HLA and TCR-CMV co-occurrence, with a repertoire-size bias correction applied to the TCR pairs. False discovery rates were estimated in a later analysis by permuting HLA or CMV assignments 20 times. A later analysis grouped co-occurring TCRs with DBSCAN, adding TCRdist sequence similarity when clustering within HLA-allele-positive subsets. Co-occurrence clustering excluded repertoires with fewer than 30,000 or more than 120,000 public chains, plus five with anomalous nucleotide sharing. TCRdb mirrors the immuneACCESS table, restricted to in-frame sequences. Some clones are absent from its copies; in checked studies, under half trace to an unresolved V gene, and the reason for the others is unknown. V and J calls and clone size are as listed in that table; D and trimming were resolved from the DNA. This sample gives tens of thousands of clones in total; over 70% of them show up just once. About 4% of the sample rests with the top ten.

CDR1 and CDR2, looked up from the germline V gene, are MDHEN and SYDVKM. From its cysteine to its phenylalanine, the CDR3 spans 15 amino acids. Only the CDR3 DNA stays, 45 bases, in frame from base 1. V and J are trimmed by 6 bases and 2 bases, and the gene matches miss 4 bases of the junction. This clone was detected only a few times. It lacks a known antigen. Per-base quality was not reported, and no clone a single base away is much larger than it. The sample comprised PBMCs. This TCR derives from a woman in her 40s in good health and CMV-seronegative. The chain links TRBV28 with TRBJ1-5, with 10 central nucleotides matching TRBD1. Here the CDR3 is given as CASRTGQGGNQPQHF. The sequenced DNA: TGTGCCAGCAGAACTGGACAGGGGGGCAATCAGCCCCAGCATTTT.